This TCR beta chain is drawn from a study of shared clonotypes between healthy human individuals. Study-wide results and limits: Generation probability values for non-shared clonotypes were lower than those for clonotypes shared by all four donors. Large depth notwithstanding, sorted-subset sequencing proved incomplete by rarefaction.

CD4+ cells were split into CD45RA+ naive and CD45RA-negative memory subsets. The trim removed 5 bases at V and 4 bases at J, leaving 7 bases unmatched. The CDR3 consists of 15 residues. The germline gives CDR1 MGHRA, CDR2 YSYEKL. A remark on this clone: What it recognizes is unknown.

TCRdb's table, derived via immunoSEQ multiplex PCR, lists solely in-frame clones and lacks some. The sample includes over a million clones, roughly 74% of them seen just once. This clonotype was obtained from a man younger than 35 in good health. Some clones in this sample may be carry-over from other donors' samples. The V and J genes are TRBV4-1 and TRBJ2-1, with 8 nucleotides matching TRBD2. Sequencing was done on a sample of memory CD4+ T cells from PBMCs. Noted subset: CD45RA-negative fraction. The CDR3, as DNA: TGCGCCAGCAGCAGAACTAGCGGATTTTACAATGAGCAGTTCTTC. It is translated as CASSRTSGFYNEQFF.